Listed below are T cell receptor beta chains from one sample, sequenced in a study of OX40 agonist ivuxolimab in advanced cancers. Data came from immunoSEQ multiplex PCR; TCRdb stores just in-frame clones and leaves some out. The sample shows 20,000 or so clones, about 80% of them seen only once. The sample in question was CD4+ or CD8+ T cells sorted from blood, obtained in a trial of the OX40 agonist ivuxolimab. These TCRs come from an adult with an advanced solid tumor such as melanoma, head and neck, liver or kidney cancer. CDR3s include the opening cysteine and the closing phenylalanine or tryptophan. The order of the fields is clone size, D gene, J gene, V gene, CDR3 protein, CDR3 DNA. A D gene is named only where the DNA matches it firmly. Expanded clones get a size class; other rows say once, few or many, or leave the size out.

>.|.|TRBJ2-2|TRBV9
CASSVDFGELFF
TGTGCCAGCAGCGTAGATTTCGGGGAGCTGTTTTTT
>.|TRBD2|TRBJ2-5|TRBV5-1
CASSQGLAGGRWETQYF
TGCGCCAGCAGCCAAGGACTAGCGGGGGGGCGGTGGGAGACCCAGTACTTC
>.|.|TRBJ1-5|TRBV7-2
CASSLSGDNQPQHF
TGTGCCAGCAGCTTGTCAGGGGACAATCAGCCCCAGCATTTT
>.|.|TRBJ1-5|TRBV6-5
CASSTGRGSGQPQHF
TGTGCCAGCAGTACTGGGCGAGGGAGTGGGCAGCCCCAGCATTTT
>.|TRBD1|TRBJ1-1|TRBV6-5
CASSHGQATEAFF
TGTGCCAGCAGTCACGGACAGGCGACTGAAGCTTTCTTT
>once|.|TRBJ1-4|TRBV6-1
CASSEGQGAEKLFF
TGTGCCAGCAGTGAAGGGCAGGGAGCCGAAAAACTGTTTTTT
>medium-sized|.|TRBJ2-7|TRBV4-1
CASSQVDSSYEQYF
TGCGCCAGCAGCCAAGTGGACAGTTCCTACGAGCAGTACTTC
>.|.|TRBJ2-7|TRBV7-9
CASSSFTKAGPYEQYF
TGTGCCAGCAGCTCCTTTACTAAAGCGGGTCCCTACGAGCAGTACTTC
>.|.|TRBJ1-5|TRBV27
CASSPWVGDQPQHF
TGTGCCAGCAGTCCATGGGTCGGGGACCAGCCCCAGCATTTT
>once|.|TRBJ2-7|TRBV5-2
CASSLAAGGASEQYF
TGTGCCAGCAGCTTAGCGGCAGGGGGCGCTTCCGAGCAGTACTTC
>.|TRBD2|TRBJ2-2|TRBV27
CASSWSGLAGGPGTGELFF
TGTGCCAGCTCCTGGTCGGGACTAGCGGGAGGGCCTGGCACCGGGGAGCTGTTTTTT
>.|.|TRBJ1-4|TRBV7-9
CASRSAGENEKLFF
TGTGCCAGCAGGTCAGCTGGGGAAAATGAAAAACTGTTTTTT
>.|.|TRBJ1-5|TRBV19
CASSIPGLNQPQHF
TGTGCCAGTAGTATACCAGGACTGAATCAGCCCCAGCATTTT
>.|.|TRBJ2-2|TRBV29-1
CSVEGYTGELFF
TGCAGCGTTGAAGGGTACACCGGGGAGCTGTTTTTT
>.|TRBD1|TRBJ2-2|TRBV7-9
CASSSVTLRGPANTGELFF
TGTGCCAGCAGCTCAGTTACCCTCAGGGGGCCAGCGAACACCGGGGAGCTGTTTTTT
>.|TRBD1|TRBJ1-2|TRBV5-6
CASSFGQDSWYGYTF
TGTGCCAGCAGCTTTGGACAGGACTCTTGGTATGGCTACACCTTC
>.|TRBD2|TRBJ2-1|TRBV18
CASSSLGLAGIIDEQFF
TGTGCCAGCTCATCCCTAGGACTAGCGGGGATTATAGATGAGCAGTTCTTC
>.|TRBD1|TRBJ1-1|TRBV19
CASSSRQGHTEAFF
TGTGCCAGTAGTAGCCGACAGGGACACACTGAAGCTTTCTTT
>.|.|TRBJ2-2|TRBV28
CASSLSRQGNTGELFF
TGTGCCAGCAGTTTATCGCGTCAGGGGAACACCGGGGAGCTGTTTTTT
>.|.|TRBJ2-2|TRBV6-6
CASKRRGATNTGELFF
TGTGCCAGCAAGCGTCGGGGGGCGACTAACACCGGGGAGCTGTTTTTT
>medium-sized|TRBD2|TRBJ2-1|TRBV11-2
CASSSPRLRTRIIF
TGTGCCAGCAGCTCCCCCCGTCTTCGGACTAGAATCATCTTC
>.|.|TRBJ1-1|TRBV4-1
CASSQTGSPNTEAFF
TGCGCCAGCAGCCAGACGGGAAGCCCGAACACTGAAGCTTTCTTT
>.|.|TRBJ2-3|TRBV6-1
CASSDMSGSTDTQYF
TGTGCCAGCAGTGATATGAGCGGGAGCACAGATACGCAGTATTTT
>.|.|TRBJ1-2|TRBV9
CASSGGNYGYTF
TGTGCCAGCAGCGGAGGGAACTATGGCTACACCTTC
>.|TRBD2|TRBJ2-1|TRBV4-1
CASSQTSGVNYNEQFF
TGCGCCAGCAGCCAGACTAGCGGGGTAAACTACAATGAGCAGTTCTTC
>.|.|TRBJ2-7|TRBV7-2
CASSLHGVSYEQYF
TGTGCCAGCAGCTTACACGGGGTTTCCTACGAGCAGTACTTC
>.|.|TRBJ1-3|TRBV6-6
CASSPGHTTSGNTIYF
TGTGCCAGCAGTCCGGGACACACTACCTCTGGAAACACCATATATTTT
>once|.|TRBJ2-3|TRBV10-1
CASSTGQSTDTQYF
TGCGCCAGCAGTACTGGACAGTCCACAGATACGCAGTATTTT
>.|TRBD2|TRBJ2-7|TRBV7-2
CASSFGLAGVGEQYF
TGTGCCAGCAGCTTTGGTCTAGCGGGGGTAGGGGAGCAGTACTTC
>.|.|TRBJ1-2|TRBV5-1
CASSLGPPDGYTF
TGCGCCAGCAGCTTGGGGCCGCCGGATGGCTACACCTTC
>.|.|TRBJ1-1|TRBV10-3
CAISYAPVNTEAFF
TGTGCCATCAGCTATGCCCCAGTGAACACTGAAGCTTTCTTT
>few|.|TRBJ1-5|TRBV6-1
CASSEGLRWNQPQHF
TGTGCCAGCAGTGAAGGCCTACGGTGGAATCAGCCCCAGCATTTT
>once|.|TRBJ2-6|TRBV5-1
CASSLALPGAAGANVLTF
TGCGCCAGCAGCTTGGCCCTCCCAGGGGCGGCTGGGGCCAACGTCCTGACTTTC
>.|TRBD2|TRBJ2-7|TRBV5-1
CASSTPRGGSSYEQYF
TGCGCCAGCAGCACGCCCCGGGGGGGTTCCTCCTACGAGCAGTACTTC
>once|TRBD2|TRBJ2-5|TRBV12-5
CASAGGVETQYF
TGTGCTAGTGCGGGGGGGGTTGAGACCCAGTACTTC
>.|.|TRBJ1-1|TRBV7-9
CASRRLNTEAFF
TGTGCCAGCAGGAGGTTGAACACTGAAGCTTTCTTT